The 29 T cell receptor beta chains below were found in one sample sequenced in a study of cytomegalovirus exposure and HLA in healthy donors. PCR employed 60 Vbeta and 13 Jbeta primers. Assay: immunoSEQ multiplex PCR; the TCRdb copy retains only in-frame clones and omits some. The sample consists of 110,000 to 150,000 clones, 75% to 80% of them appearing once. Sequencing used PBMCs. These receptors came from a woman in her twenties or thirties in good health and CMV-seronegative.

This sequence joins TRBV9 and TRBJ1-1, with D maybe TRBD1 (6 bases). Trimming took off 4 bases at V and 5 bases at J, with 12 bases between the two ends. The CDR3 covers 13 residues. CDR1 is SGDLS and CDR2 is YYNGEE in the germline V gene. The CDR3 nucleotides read TGTGCCAGCAGCCCTTATACAGGGACTGAAGCTTTCTTT. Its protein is CASSPYTGTEAFF. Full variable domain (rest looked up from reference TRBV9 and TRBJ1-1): DSGVTQTPKHLITATGQRVTLRCSPRSGDLSVYWYQQSLDQGLQFLIQYYNGEERAKGNILERFSAQQFPDLHSELNLSSLELGDSALYFCASSPYTGTEAFFGQGTRLTVV.

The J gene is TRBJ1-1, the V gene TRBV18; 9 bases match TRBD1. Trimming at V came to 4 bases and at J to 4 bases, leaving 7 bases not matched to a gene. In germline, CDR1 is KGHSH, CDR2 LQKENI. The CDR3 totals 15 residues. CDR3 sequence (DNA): TGTGCCAGCTCACTTATGGGACAGGGAAGCACTGAAGCTTTCTTT. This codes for CASSLMGQGSTEAFF.

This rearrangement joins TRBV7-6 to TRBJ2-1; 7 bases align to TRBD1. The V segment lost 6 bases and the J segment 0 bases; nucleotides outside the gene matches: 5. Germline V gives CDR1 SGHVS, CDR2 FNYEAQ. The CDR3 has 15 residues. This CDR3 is CASSPTGVSYNEQFF. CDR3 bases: TGTGCCAGCAGTCCAACAGGGGTCTCCTACAATGAGCAGTTCTTC.

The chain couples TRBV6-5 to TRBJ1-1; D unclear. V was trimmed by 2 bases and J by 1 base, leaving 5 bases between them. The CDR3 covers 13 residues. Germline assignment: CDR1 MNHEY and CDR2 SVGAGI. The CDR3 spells CASSYLGNTEAFF. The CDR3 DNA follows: TGTGCCAGCAGTTACCTCGGGAACACTGAAGCTTTCTTT.

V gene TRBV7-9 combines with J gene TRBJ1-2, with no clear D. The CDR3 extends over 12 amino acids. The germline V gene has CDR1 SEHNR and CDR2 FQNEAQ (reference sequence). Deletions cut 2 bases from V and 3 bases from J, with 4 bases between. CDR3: CASSLSDYGYTF. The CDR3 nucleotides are TGTGCCAGCAGCTTATCAGACTATGGCTACACCTTC.

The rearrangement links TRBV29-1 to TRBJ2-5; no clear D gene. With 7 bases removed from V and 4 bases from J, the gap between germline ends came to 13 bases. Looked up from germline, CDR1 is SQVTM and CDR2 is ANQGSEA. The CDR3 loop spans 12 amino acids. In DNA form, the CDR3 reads TGCAGCGCCCAGGCCCTGGGAGAGACCCAGTACTTC. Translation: CSAQALGETQYF. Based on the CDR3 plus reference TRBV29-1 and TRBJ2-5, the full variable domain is SAVISQKPSRDICQRGTSLTIQCQVDSQVTMMFWYRQQPGQSLTLIATANQGSEATYESGFVIDKFPISRPNLTFSTLTVSNMSPEDSSIYLCSAQALGETQYFGPGTRLLVL.

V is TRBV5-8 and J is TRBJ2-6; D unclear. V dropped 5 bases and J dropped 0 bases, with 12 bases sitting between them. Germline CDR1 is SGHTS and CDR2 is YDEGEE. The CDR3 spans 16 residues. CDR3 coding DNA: TGTGCCAGCAGTCGGGTCCCTAACTCTGGGGCCAACGTCCTGACTTTC. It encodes CASSRVPNSGANVLTF.

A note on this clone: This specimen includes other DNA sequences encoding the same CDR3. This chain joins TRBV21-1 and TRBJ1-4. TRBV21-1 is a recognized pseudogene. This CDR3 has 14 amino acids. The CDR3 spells CAGEGRPCSEKLFF. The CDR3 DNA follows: TGTGCCGGGGAGGGAAGGCCCTGCAGTGAAAAACTGTTTTTT.

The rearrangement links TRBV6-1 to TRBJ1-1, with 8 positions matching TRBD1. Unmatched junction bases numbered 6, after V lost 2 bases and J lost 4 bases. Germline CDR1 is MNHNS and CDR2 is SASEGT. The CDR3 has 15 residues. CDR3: CASSETTGGATEAFF. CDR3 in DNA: TGTGCCAGCAGTGAAACCACAGGGGGGGCCACTGAAGCTTTCTTT.

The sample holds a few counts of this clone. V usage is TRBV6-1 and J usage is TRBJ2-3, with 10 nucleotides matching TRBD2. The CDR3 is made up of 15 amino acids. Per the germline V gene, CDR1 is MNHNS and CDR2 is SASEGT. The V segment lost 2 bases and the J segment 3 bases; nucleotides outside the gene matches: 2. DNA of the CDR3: TGTGCCAGCAGTGAACTAGCGGGGGCAACAGATACGCAGTATTTT. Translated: CASSELAGATDTQYF.

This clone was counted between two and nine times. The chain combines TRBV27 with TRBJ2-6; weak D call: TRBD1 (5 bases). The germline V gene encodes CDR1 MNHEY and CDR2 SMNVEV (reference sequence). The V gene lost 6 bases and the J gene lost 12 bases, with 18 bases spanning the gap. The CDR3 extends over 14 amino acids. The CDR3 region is CASSRTRDAPVLTF. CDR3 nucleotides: TGTGCCAGCAGCAGGACAAGGGATGCCCCCGTCCTGACTTTC.

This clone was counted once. CDR3 nucleotides: TGTGCCAGCAGCCTCGACAGTTTCATGAACACTGAAGCTTTCTTT. It codes for CASSLDSFMNTEAFF. This rearrangement joins TRBV5-4 to TRBJ1-1; D is possibly TRBD1 (5 bases). The CDR3 totals 15 residues. Germline lookup yields CDR1 SGHNT and CDR2 YYREEE (reference sequence). V gave up 4 bases and J gave up 0 bases, with 13 bases separating them. Full variable domain (missing parts from reference TRBV5-4 and TRBJ1-1): ETGVTQSPTHLIKTRGQQVTLRCSSQSGHNTVSWYQQALGQGPQFIFQYYREEENGRGNFPPRFSGLQFPNYSSELNVNALELDDSALYLCASSLDSFMNTEAFFGQGTRLTVV.

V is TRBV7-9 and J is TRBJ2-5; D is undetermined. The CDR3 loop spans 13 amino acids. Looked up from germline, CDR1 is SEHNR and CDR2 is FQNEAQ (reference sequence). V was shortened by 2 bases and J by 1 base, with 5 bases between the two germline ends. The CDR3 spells CASSLHSQETQYF. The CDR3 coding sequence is TGTGCCAGCAGCTTACATAGCCAAGAGACCCAGTACTTC. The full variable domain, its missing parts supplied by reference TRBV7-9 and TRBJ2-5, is DTGVSQNPRHKITKRGQNVTFRCDPISEHNRLYWYRQTLGQGPEFLTYFQNEAQLEKSRLLSDRFSAERPKGSFSTLEIQRTEQGDSAMYLCASSLHSQETQYFGPGTRLLVL.

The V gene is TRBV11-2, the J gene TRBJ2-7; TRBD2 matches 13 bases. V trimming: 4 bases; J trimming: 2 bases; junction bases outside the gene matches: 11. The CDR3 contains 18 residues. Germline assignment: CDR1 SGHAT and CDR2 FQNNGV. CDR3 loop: CASSSRGLAGALPYEQYF. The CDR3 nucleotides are TGTGCCAGCAGCTCCCGCGGACTAGCGGGGGCACTTCCCTACGAGCAGTACTTC.

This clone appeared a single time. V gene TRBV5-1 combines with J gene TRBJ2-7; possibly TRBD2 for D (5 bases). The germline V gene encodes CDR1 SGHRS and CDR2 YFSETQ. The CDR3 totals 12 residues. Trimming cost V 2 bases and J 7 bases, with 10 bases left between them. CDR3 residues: CASSLGQREQYF. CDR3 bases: TGCGCCAGCAGCTTAGGGCAGCGGGAGCAGTACTTC.

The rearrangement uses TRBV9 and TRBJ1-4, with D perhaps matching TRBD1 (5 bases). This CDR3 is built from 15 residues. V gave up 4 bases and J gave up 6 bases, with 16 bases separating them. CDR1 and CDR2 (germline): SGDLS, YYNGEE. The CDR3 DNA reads TGTGCCAGCAGCTGGTCTCAGGGACTGGATGAAAAACTGTTTTTT. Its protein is CASSWSQGLDEKLFF.

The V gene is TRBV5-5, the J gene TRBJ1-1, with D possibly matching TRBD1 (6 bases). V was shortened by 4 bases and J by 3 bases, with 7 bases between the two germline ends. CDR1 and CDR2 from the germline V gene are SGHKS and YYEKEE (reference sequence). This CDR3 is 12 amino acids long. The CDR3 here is CASSHRDTEAFF. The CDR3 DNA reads TGTGCCAGCAGCCACAGGGACACTGAAGCTTTCTTT.

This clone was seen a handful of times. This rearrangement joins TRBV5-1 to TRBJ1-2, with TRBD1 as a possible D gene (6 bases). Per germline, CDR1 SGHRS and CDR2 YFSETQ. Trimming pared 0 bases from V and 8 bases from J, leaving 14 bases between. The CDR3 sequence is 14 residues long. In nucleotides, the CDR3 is TGCGCCAGCAGCTTGGAAGGGCAGGGGTACGGCTACACCTTC. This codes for CASSLEGQGYGYTF. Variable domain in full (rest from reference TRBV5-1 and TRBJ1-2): KAGVTQTPRYLIKTRGQQVTLSCSPISGHRSVSWYQQTPGQGLQFLFEYFSETQRNKGNFPGRFSGRQFSNSRSEMNVSTLELGDSALYLCASSLEGQGYGYTFGSGTRLTVV.

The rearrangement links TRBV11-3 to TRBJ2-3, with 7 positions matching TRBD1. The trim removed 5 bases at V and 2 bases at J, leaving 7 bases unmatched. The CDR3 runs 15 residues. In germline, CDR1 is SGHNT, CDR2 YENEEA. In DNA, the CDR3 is TGTGCCAGCAGCCCTCTGGGACAGCCCACAGATACGCAGTATTTT. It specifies CASSPLGQPTDTQYF.

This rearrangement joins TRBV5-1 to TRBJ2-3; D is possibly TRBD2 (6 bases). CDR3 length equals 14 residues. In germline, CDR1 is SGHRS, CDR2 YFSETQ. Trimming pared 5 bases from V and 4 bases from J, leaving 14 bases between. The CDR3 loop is CASSSGGGADTQYF. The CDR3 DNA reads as TGCGCCAGCAGTTCCGGGGGTGGGGCAGATACGCAGTATTTT.

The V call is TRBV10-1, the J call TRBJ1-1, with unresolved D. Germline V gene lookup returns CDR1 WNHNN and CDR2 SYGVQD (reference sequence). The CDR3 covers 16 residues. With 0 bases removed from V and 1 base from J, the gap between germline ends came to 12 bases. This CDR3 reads CASSESREGWNTEAFF. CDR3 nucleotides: TGCGCCAGCAGTGAGTCGAGGGAAGGGTGGAACACTGAAGCTTTCTTT.

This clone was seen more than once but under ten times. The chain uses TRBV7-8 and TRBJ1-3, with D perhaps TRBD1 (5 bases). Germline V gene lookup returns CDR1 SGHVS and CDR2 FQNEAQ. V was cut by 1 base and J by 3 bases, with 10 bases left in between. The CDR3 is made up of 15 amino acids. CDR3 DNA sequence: TGTGCCAGCAGCTTAGAAAATAGGGGTGGAAACACCATATATTTT. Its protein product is CASSLENRGGNTIYF.

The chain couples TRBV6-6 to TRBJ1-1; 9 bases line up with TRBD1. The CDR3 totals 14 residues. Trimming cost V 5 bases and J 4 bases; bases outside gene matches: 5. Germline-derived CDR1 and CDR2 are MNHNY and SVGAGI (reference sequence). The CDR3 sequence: CASSTTGGATEAFF. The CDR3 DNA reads TGTGCCAGCAGTACGACAGGGGGAGCCACTGAAGCTTTCTTT.

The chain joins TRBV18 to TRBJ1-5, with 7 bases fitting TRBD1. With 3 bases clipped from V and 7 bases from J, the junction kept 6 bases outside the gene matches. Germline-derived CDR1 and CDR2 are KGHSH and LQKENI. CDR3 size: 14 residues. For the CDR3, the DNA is TGTGCCAGCTCACCGGAATGGGACAGCCAGCCCCAGCATTTT. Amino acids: CASSPEWDSQPQHF.

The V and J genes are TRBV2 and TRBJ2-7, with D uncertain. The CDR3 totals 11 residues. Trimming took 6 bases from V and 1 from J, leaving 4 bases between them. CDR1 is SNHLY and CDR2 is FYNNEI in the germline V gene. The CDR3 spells CASRYSYEQYF. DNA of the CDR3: TGTGCCAGCAGATATTCCTACGAGCAGTACTTC.

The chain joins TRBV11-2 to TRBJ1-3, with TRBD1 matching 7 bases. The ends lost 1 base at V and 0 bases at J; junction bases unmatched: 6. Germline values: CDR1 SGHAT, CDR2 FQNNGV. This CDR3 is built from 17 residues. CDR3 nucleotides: TGTGCCAGCAGCTTAGTCTACAGGGGAAACTCTGGAAACACCATATATTTT. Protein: CASSLVYRGNSGNTIYF.

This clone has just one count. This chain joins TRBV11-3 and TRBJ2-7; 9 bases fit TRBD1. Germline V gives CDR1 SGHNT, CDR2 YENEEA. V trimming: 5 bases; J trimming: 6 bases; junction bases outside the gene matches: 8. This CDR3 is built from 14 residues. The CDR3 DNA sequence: TGTGCCAGCAGCCCGGGGACAGGGAGTGGCGAGCAGTACTTC. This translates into CASSPGTGSGEQYF.

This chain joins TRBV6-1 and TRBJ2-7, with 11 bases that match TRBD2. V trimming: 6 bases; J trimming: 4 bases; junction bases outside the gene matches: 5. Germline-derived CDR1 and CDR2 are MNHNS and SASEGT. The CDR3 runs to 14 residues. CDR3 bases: TGTGCCAGCAGGGACTTAGCGGGGGGGTACGAGCAGTACTTC. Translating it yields CASRDLAGGYEQYF.

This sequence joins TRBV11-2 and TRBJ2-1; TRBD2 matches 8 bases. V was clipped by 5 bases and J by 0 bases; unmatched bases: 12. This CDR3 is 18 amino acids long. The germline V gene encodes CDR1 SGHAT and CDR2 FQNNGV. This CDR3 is CASSRLRGGTSSYNEQFF. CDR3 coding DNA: TGTGCCAGCAGCCGACTCCGCGGGGGGACGAGCTCCTACAATGAGCAGTTCTTC.